The clone carrying this T cell receptor (beta chain) was found a few times. The antigen is unknown. The sample originates from a study of T cell responses to AZD1222 COVID-19 vaccine. Study conclusions and caveats: There were vaccine-associated CD4 TCRs across spike, dominant at 160-218 and 743-854.

Clones were sequenced by immunoSEQ multiplex PCR, and TCRdb holds only the in-frame ones, with some missing. The table includes around 50,000 clones, 70% to 90% detected once. CDR1 is MGHRA, CDR2 YSYEKL, per germline. Trimming shortened V by 0 bases and J by 1 base, and 13 bases separated the two germline ends. The length of the CDR3 is 16 residues. Material: peripheral blood, obtained on day 0 of AZD1222 vaccination. The clonotype originates from an adult in good health. V and J are TRBV4-1 and TRBJ2-7; D perhaps matches TRBD2 (5 bases). CDR3 coding DNA: TGCGCCAGCAGCCAAGAAGATAGCGTAGGATCCTACGAGCAGTACTTC. The encoded protein is CASSQEDSVGSYEQYF.